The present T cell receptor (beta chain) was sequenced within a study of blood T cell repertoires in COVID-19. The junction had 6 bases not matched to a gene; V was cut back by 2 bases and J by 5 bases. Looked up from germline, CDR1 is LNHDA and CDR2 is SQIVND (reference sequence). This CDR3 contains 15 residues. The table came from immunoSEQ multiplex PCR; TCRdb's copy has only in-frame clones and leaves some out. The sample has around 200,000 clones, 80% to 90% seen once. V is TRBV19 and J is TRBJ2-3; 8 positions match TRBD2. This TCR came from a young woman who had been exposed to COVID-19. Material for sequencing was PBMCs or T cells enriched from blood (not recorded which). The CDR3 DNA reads TGTGCCAGTAGTATAAACGGGGGGGATTTAGATACGCAGTATTTT. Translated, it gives CASSINGGDLDTQYF. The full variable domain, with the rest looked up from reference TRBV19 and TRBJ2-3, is DGGITQSPKYLFRKEGQNVTLSCEQNLNHDAMYWYRQDPGQGLRLIYYSQIVNDFQKGDIAEGYSVSREKKESFPLTVTSAQKNPTAFYLCASSINGGDLDTQYFGPGTRLTVL.